This TCR beta chain was captured in a study of T-cell reconstitution after alpha-beta-depleted transplantation in children (dated by TCRdb to 2016 to 2017). As for the study more broadly: Using TCR repertoire profiling, the study followed T-cell immune reconstitution in a quantitative way in children after TCRalphabeta/CD19-depleted allogeneic hematopoietic cell transplantation.

The treatment or condition label here, explained by the study, means: allogeneic hematopoietic cell transplantation with graft depleted of TCRalphabeta T cells and CD19 B cells. The transplant recipients were children given TCRalphabeta/CD19-depleted allogeneic hematopoietic cell grafts. Study-wide findings and limitations: Hyperexpanded clone frequencies declined over subsequent months; after one year, T-cell counts and TCRbeta diversity were mostly attributed to newly produced T cells. The apparently early recovery of alphabetaT-cell counts about two months after transplant reportedly depended on only several hundred rapidly expanded clones that came from non-depleted graft cells. In some patients, high TCRbeta diversity at day 60 was attributed to recipient T cells and intrathymic progenitors that had survived conditioning.

Via the germline V gene, CDR1 is KGHDR and CDR2 SFDVKD. The germline ends are 4 bases apart after V is trimmed by 0 bases and J by 3 bases. The CDR3 contains 13 residues, cysteine and phenylalanine counted. Of all the DNA, just the CDR3 is kept, 39 bases in frame from base 1. Library prep was done by PCR. TCRdb records Illumina HiSeq 2500 as the sequencer. To normalize quantification of the TCRbeta repertoire, the TCR libraries were built with molecular barcoding that relied on unique molecular identifiers. The public sequencing data were trimmed at Q25 with fastp and processed into clonotypes with MiXCR by TCRdb, which kept only in-frame beta chains. Rows are combined by CDR3 protein, so each entry shows the most common genes and DNA. This sample gives 800,000 to 1,000,000 distinct CDR3 sequences in total; 25% to 35% of them show up just once. The top ten clonotypes cover under 30% of the sample. This clonotype occurred many times. No antigen is known for it. No much larger clonotype is one base removed from it; base qualities were not supplied.

This TCR was sampled from a boy less than two years old who had a stem cell transplant for SCID, so the T cells may come from the graft donor. The specimen comprised PBMCs, mostly from graft donor cells, sampled 360 days after TCRalphabeta/CD19-depleted stem cell transplant. The rearranged segments are TRBV24-1 and TRBJ2-5; the D gene is unclear. DNA sequence: TGTGCCACCAGTGATTTGGGAGAAGAGACCCAGTACTTC. This yields the protein CATSDLGEETQYF.